This is a list of T cell receptor beta chains from one sample in a study of B cell selection in AIRE deficiency. Repertoires were generated with immunoSEQ multiplex PCR, while TCRdb's copy carries only in-frame clones and drops some. The sample lists 23,000 or so clones; around 90% were seen once. The sample comprised CD4+CD25+ Tregs sorted from PBMCs. These receptors were obtained from a human donor in good health. Each CDR3 is given with its conserved first and last residue. The order of the fields is D gene, V gene, J gene, clone size, CDR3 DNA, CDR3 protein. A D gene is named only where the DNA matches it firmly. Only part of the rows carry a size: once, few, many, or a class if the clone is expanded.

d_gene: TRBD1; v_gene: TRBV4-1; j_gene: TRBJ2-7; abundance: .; CDR3nt: TGCGCCAGCAGTCGGACAGGAACGAGCTCCTACGAGCAGTACTTC; CDR3aa: CASSRTGTSSYEQYF
d_gene: TRBD1; v_gene: TRBV5-1; j_gene: TRBJ2-1; abundance: .; CDR3nt: TGCGCCAGCAGCTTAACCGGGACAGGGGCAAATGAGCAGTTCTTC; CDR3aa: CASSLTGTGANEQFF
d_gene: TRBD2; v_gene: TRBV4-1; j_gene: TRBJ2-5; abundance: .; CDR3nt: TGCGCCAGCAGCCAGACTAGCGGGAGGGCCTTGGAGACCCAGTACTTC; CDR3aa: CASSQTSGRALETQYF
d_gene: TRBD2; v_gene: TRBV7-9; j_gene: TRBJ2-3; abundance: .; CDR3nt: TGTGCCAGCAGCAGTGGGACTAGTTTT; CDR3aa: CASSSGTSF
d_gene: .; v_gene: TRBV2; j_gene: TRBJ2-1; abundance: .; CDR3nt: TGTGCCAGCGTGGAGAGGTCGGGGGACAATGAGCAGTTCTTC; CDR3aa: CASVERSGDNEQFF
d_gene: .; v_gene: TRBV27; j_gene: TRBJ2-6; abundance: .; CDR3nt: TGTGCCAGCAGGTCCGGGTGGGCTGGGGCCAACGTCCTGACTTTC; CDR3aa: CASRSGWAGANVLTF
d_gene: TRBD1; v_gene: TRBV6-1; j_gene: TRBJ2-2; abundance: once; CDR3nt: TGTGCCAGCAGACGACAGGGGCCGTACACCGGGGAGCTGTTTTTT; CDR3aa: CASRRQGPYTGELFF
d_gene: TRBD1; v_gene: TRBV4-1; j_gene: TRBJ2-7; abundance: .; CDR3nt: TGCGCCAGCAGCCAAGTTCTAGCCCCGACCGGGACAGCCTCCTACGAGCAGTACTTC; CDR3aa: CASSQVLAPTGTASYEQYF
d_gene: .; v_gene: TRBV14; j_gene: TRBJ1-3; abundance: .; CDR3nt: TGTGCCAGCAGCCCCCTATCCGTGGGTGCTGGAAACACCATATATTTT; CDR3aa: CASSPLSVGAGNTIYF
d_gene: .; v_gene: TRBV5-4; j_gene: TRBJ2-3; abundance: .; CDR3nt: TGTGCCAGCAGCTTGTACAGGGAAGGTGCAGATACGCAGTATTTT; CDR3aa: CASSLYREGADTQYF
d_gene: TRBD2; v_gene: TRBV5-4; j_gene: TRBJ2-2; abundance: .; CDR3nt: TGTGCCAGCAGCTCCCAACTAGCGGGATATGCCGGGGAGCTGTTTTTT; CDR3aa: CASSSQLAGYAGELFF
d_gene: TRBD2; v_gene: TRBV7-9; j_gene: TRBJ2-5; abundance: once; CDR3nt: TGTGCCAGCAGCCACCCAAGCGGGAGTTGGCAAGAGACCCAGTACTTC; CDR3aa: CASSHPSGSWQETQYF
d_gene: .; v_gene: TRBV7-3; j_gene: TRBJ2-1; abundance: .; CDR3nt: TGTGCCAGCAGCTTAACCTCAAGTACGGAGCAGTTCTTC; CDR3aa: CASSLTSSTEQFF
d_gene: .; v_gene: TRBV27; j_gene: TRBJ1-6; abundance: .; CDR3nt: TGTGCCAGCAGTTTATACAGGGCCGATTCACCCCTCCACTTT; CDR3aa: CASSLYRADSPLHF
d_gene: .; v_gene: TRBV5-4; j_gene: TRBJ2-4; abundance: .; CDR3nt: TGTGCCAGCAGCCAAGAGGGGCGAGCCAAAAACATTCAGTACTTC; CDR3aa: CASSQEGRAKNIQYF
d_gene: .; v_gene: TRBV19; j_gene: TRBJ2-2; abundance: .; CDR3nt: TGTGCCAGTAGTATAGTTTGGGGATCGAACACCGGGGAGCTGTTTTTT; CDR3aa: CASSIVWGSNTGELFF
d_gene: .; v_gene: TRBV6-1; j_gene: TRBJ2-5; abundance: .; CDR3nt: TGTGCCAGCAGTGTATCCAGGATCGGAGAGACCCAGTACTTC; CDR3aa: CASSVSRIGETQYF
d_gene: .; v_gene: TRBV6-5; j_gene: TRBJ2-7; abundance: .; CDR3nt: TGTGCCAGCAGTTACTCGCACGCAGCCTACGAGCAGTACTTC; CDR3aa: CASSYSHAAYEQYF
d_gene: .; v_gene: TRBV4-2; j_gene: TRBJ2-7; abundance: .; CDR3nt: TGTGCCAGCAGCTTGGCGGGTAGCGGTCCCTACGAGCAGTACTTC; CDR3aa: CASSLAGSGPYEQYF
d_gene: TRBD2; v_gene: TRBV28; j_gene: TRBJ2-7; abundance: .; CDR3nt: TGTGCCAGCAATTTTGGACTAGCGTCCCGCGAGCAGTACTTC; CDR3aa: CASNFGLASREQYF
d_gene: .; v_gene: TRBV27; j_gene: TRBJ1-1; abundance: .; CDR3nt: TGTGCCAGCCAGAGTTTCACGAATAAGAACACTGAAGCTTTCTTT; CDR3aa: CASQSFTNKNTEAFF